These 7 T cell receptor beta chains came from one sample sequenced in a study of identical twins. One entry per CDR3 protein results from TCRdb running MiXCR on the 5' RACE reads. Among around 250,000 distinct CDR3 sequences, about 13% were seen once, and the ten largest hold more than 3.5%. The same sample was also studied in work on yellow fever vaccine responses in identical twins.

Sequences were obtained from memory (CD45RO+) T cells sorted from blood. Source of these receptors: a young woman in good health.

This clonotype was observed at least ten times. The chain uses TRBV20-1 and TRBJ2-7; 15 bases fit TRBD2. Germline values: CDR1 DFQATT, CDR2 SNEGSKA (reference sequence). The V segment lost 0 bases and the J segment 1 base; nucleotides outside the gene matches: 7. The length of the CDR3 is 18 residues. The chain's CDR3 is CSARETWTSGRDSYEQYF. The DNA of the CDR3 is TGCAGTGCTAGAGAGACCTGGACTAGCGGGAGGGATTCCTACGAGCAGTACTTC.

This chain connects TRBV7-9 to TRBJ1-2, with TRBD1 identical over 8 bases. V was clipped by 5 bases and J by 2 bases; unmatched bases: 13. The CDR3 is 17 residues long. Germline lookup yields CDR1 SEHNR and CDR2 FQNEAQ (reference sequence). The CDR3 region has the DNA TGTGCCAGCAGCCTACGTTCGAGGACAGGGACAAACTATGGCTACACCTTC. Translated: CASSLRSRTGTNYGYTF.

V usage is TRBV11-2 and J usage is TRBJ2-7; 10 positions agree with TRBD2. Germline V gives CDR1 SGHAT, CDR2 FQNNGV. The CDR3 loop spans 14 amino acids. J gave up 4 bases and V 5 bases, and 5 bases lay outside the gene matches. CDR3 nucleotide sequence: TGTGCCAGCAGCCCCCCAGCGGGGGGGTACGAGCAGTACTTC. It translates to CASSPPAGGYEQYF.

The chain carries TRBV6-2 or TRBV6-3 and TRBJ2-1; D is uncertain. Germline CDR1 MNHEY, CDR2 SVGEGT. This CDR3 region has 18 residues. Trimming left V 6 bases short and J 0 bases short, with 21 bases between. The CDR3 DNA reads TGTGCCAGCAGCCCGATGGGGTTAGACTCCAGCTCCTACAATGAGCAGTTCTTC. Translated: CASSPMGLDSSSYNEQFF.

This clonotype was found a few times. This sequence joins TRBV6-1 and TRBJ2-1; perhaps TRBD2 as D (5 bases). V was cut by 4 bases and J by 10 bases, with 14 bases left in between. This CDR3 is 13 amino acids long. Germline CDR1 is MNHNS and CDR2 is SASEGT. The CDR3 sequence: CASSGGPTEEQFF. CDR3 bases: TGTGCCAGCAGTGGCGGGCCGACGGAGGAGCAGTTCTTC.

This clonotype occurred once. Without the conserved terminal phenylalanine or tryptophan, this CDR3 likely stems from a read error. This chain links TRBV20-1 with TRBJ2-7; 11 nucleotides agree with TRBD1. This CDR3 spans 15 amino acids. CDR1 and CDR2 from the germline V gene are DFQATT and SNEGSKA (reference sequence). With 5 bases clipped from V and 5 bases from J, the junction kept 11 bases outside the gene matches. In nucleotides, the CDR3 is TGCAGTGCTCGATCGATGATGGGACAGGGGGACGAGCAGTACTAC. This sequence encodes CSARSMMGQGDEQYY.

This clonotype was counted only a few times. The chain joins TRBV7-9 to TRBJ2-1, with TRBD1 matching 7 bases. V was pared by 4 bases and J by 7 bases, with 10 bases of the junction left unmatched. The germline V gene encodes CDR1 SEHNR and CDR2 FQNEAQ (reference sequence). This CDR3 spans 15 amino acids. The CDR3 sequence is CASSSWTGVVNEQFF. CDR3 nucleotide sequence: TGTGCCAGCAGCTCTTGGACAGGTGTCGTTAATGAGCAGTTCTTC.